The clone carrying this T cell receptor beta chain has more than one count but fewer than ten. Its antigen is not identified. The entry originates in a study of blood T cells in healthy people across ages. Study outcomes and limitations: Compared with aged donors, long-lived donors showed fewer expanded clones, suggesting selection.

The second PCR ran roughly 6 to 12 cycles with a sample-barcoded 5' primer and J-beta primers. TCRdb re-called the 5' RACE reads through MiXCR, storing one row per CDR3 protein. The sample consists of 550,000 to 650,000 distinct CDR3 sequences, approximately 26% of them appearing once. The V gene end was trimmed by 6 bases and the J gene end by 4 bases; junction bases not matched to a gene: 7. Germline V gives CDR1 LNHNV, CDR2 YYDKDF (reference sequence). The CDR3 loop spans 14 amino acids. This sample was shared with a second study, whose subject was T cells of mothers and their children. As that study records: Primer M1S, used in the second PCR, introduced sample barcodes and 2-4 random nucleotides. The study found thymic selection shapes TCR recombination output similarly in related and unrelated pairs.

The chain links TRBV15 to TRBJ1-2; TRBD1 matches 8 bases. The sequencing input was blood. The TCR comes from a boy between 2 and 10 years old in good health. For the CDR3, the DNA is TGTGCCACCAGTTCCACGGGACAGGTCTATGGCTACACCTTC. Translating it yields CATSSTGQVYGYTF. The complete variable domain, with remaining parts taken from reference TRBV15 and TRBJ1-2, reads DAMVIQNPRYQVTQFGKPVTLSCSQTLNHNVMYWYQQKSSQAPKLLFHYYDKDFNNEADTPDNFQSRRPNTSFCFLDIRSPGLGDTAMYLCATSSTGQVYGYTFGSGTRLTVV.